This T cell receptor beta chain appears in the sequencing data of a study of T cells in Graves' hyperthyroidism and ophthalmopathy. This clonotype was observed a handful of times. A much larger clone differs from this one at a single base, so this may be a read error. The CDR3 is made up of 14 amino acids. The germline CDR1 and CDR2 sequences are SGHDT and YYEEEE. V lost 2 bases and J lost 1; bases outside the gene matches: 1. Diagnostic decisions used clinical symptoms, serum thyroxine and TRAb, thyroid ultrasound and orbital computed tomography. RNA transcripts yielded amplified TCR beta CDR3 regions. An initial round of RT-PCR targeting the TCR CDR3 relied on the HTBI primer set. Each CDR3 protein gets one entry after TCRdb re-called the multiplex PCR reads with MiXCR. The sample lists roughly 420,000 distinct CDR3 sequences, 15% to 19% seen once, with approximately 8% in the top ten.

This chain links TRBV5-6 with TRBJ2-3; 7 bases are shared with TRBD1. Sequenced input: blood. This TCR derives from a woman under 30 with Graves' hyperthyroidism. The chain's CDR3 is CASSFTGGTDTQYF. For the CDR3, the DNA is TGTGCCAGCAGCTTCACAGGGGGCACAGATACGCAGTATTTT. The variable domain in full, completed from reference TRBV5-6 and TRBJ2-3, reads DAGVTQSPTHLIKTRGQQVTLRCSPKSGHDTVSWYQQALGQGPQFIFQYYEEEERQRGNFPDRFSGHQFPNYSSELNVNALLLGDSALYLCASSFTGGTDTQYFGPGTRLTVL.